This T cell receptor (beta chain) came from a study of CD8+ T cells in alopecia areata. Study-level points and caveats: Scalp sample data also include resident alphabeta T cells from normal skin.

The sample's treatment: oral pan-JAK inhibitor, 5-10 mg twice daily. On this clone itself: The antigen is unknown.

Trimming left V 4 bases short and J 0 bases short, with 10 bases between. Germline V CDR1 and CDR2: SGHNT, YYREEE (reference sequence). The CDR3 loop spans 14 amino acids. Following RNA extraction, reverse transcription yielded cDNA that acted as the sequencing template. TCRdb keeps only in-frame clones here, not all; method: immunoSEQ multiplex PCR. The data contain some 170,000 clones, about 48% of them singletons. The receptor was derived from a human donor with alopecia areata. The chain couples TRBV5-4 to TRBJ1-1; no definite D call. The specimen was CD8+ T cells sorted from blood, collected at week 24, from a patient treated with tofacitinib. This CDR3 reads CASSVDIMNTEAFF. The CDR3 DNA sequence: TGTGCCAGCAGCGTCGACATCATGAACACTGAAGCTTTCTTT.